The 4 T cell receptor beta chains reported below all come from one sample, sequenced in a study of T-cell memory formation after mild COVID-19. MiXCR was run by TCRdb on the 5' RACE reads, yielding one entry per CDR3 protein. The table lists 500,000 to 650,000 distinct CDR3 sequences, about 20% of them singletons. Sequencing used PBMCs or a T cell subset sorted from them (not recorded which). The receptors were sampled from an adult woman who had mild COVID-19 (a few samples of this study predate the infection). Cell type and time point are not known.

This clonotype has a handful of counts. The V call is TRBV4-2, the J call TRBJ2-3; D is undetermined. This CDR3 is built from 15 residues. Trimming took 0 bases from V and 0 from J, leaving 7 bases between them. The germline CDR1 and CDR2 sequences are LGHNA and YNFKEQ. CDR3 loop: CASSQDPISTDTQYF. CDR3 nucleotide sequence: TGTGCCAGCAGCCAAGATCCCATAAGCACAGATACGCAGTATTTT.

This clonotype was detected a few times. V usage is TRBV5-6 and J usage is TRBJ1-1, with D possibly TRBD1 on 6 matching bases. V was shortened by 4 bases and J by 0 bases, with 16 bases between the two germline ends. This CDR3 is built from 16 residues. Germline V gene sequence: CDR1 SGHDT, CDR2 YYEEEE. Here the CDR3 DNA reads TGTGCCAGCAGCAATGACAGGTGGGAGATGAACACTGAAGCTTTCTTT. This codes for CASSNDRWEMNTEAFF.

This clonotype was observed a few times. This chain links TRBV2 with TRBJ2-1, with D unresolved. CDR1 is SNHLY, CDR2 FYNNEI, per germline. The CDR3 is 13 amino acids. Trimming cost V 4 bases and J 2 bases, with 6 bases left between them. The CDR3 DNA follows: TGTGCCAGCAGTGGGCTAGCCTACAATGAGCAGTTCTTC. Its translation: CASSGLAYNEQFF.

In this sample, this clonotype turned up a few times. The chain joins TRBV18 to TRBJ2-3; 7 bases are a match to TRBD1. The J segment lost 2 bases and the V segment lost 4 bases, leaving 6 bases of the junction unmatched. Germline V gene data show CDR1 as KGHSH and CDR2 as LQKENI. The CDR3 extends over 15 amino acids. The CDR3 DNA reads TGTGCCAGCTCACAACAGGGGACCTCCACAGATACGCAGTATTTT. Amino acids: CASSQQGTSTDTQYF. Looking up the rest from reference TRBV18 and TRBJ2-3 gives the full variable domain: NAGVMQNPRHLVRRRGQEARLRCSPMKGHSHVYWYRQLPEEGLKFMVYLQKENIIDESGMPKERFSAEFPKEGPSILRIQQVVRGDSAAYFCASSQQGTSTDTQYFGPGTRLTVL.